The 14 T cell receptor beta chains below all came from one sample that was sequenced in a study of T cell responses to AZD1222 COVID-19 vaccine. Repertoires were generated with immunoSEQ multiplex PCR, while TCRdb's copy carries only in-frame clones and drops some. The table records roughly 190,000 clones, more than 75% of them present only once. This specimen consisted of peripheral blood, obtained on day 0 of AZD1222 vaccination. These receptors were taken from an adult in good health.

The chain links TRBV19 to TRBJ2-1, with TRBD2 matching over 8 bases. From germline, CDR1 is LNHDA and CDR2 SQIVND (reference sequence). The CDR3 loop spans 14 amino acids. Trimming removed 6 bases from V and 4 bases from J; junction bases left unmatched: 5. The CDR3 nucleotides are TGTGCCAGTAGATCGGGGGGGCCTTACAATGAGCAGTTCTTC. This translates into CASRSGGPYNEQFF.

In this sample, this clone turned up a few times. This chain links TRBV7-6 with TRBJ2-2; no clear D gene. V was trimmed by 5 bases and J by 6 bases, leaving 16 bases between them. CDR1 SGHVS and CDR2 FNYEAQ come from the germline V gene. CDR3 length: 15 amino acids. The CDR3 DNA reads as TGTGCCAGCAGCCCCGTGGGGTACCGGCCCGGGGAGCTGTTTTTT. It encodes CASSPVGYRPGELFF. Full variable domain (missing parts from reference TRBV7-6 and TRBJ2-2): GAGVSQSPRYKVTKRGQDVALRCDPISGHVSLYWYRQALGQGPEFLTYFNYEAQQDKSGLPNDRFSAERPEGSISTLTIQRTEQRDSAMYRCASSPVGYRPGELFFGEGSRLTVL.

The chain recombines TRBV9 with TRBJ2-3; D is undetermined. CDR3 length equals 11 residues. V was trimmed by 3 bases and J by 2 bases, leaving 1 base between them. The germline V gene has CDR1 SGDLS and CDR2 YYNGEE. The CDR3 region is CASSDTDTQYF. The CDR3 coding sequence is TGTGCCAGCAGCGACACAGATACGCAGTATTTT.

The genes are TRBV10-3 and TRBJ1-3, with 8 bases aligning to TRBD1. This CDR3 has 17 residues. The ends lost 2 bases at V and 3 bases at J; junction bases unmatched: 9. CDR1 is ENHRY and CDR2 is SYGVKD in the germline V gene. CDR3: CAISEPQDRDHGNTIYF. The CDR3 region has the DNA TGTGCCATCAGTGAGCCCCAGGACAGGGACCATGGAAACACCATATATTTT.

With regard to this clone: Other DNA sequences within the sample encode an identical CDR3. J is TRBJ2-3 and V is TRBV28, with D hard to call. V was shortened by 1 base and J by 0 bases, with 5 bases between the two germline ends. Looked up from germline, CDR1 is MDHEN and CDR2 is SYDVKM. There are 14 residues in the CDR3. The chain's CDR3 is CASSLSDSTDTQYF. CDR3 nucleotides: TGTGCCAGCAGTTTATCGGACAGCACAGATACGCAGTATTTT.

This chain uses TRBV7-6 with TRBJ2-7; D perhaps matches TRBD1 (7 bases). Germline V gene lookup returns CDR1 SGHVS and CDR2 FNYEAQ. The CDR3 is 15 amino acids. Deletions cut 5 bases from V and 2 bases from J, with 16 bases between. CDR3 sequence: CASSAWGDSTYEQYF. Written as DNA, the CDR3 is TGTGCCAGCAGCGCCTGGGGGGACAGCACCTACGAGCAGTACTTC.

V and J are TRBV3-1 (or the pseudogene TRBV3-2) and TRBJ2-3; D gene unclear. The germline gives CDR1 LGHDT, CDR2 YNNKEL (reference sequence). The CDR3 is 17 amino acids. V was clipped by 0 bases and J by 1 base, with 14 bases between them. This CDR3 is CASSQDPGLLGTDTQYF. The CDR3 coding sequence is TGTGCCAGCAGCCAAGACCCGGGCTTATTGGGCACAGATACGCAGTATTTT.

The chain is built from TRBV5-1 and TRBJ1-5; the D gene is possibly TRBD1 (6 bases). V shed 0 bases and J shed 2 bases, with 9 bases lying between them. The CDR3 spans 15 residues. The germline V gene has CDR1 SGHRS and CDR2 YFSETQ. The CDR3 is CASSLEGGRNQPQHF. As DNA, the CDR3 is TGCGCCAGCAGCTTGGAAGGGGGGCGCAATCAGCCCCAGCATTTT.

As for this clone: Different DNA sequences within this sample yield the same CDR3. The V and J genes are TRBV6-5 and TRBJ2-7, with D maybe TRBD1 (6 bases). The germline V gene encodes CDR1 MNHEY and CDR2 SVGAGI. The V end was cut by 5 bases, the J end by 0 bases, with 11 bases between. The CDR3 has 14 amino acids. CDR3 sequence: CASSRTGSSYEQYF. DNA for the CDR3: TGTGCCAGCAGTCGCACAGGGAGCTCCTACGAGCAGTACTTC.

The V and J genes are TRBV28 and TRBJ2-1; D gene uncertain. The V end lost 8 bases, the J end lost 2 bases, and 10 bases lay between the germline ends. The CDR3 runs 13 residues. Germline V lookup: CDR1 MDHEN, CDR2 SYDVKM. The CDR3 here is CASRKITYNEQFF. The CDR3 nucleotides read TGTGCCAGCCGGAAGATCACCTACAATGAGCAGTTCTTC. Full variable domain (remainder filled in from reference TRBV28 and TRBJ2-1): DVKVTQSSRYLVKRTGEKVFLECVQDMDHENMFWYRQDPGLGLRLIYFSYDVKMKEKGDIPEGYSVSREKKERFSLILESASTNQTSMYLCASRKITYNEQFFGPGTRLTVL.

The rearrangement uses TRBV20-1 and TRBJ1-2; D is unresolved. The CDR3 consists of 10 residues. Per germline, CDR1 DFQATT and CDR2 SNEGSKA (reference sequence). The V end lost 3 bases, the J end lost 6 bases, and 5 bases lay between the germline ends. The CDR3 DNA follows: TGCAGTGCTAGTTTGAATGGCTACACCTTC. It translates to CSASLNGYTF.

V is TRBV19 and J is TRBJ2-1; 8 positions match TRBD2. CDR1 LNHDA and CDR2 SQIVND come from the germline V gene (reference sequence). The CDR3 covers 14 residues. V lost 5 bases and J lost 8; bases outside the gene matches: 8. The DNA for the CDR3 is TGTGCCAGTAGTCCAAGTACTAGCGGCTATGAGCAGTTCTTC. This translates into CASSPSTSGYEQFF.

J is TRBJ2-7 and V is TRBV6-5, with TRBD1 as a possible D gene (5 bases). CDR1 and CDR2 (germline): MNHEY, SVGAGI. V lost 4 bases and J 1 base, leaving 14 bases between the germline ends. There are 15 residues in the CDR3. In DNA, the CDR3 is TGTGCCAGCAGTTTAGGACACGACGCATCCTACGAGCAGTACTTC. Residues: CASSLGHDASYEQYF.

The CDR3 loop reads CASSSAYNEQFF. The CDR3 DNA is TGTGCCAGCTCCTCCGCTTACAATGAGCAGTTCTTC. V usage is TRBV11-2 and J usage is TRBJ2-1, with no clear D. This CDR3 spans 12 amino acids. Per germline, CDR1 SGHAT and CDR2 FQNNGV. Trimming shortened V by 8 bases and J by 4 bases, and 9 bases separated the two germline ends.